A selection of T cell receptor beta chains follows, all from one sample in a study of blood T cell repertoires in COVID-19. Only in-frame clones appear in the TCRdb table, and some are missing; sequencing was by immunoSEQ multiplex PCR. The sample shows over 30,000 clones, approximately 90% of them seen only once. Material for sequencing was peripheral blood. The receptors shown here come from a human donor in a cohort sampled during active COVID-19. Each CDR3 is given without its conserved first and last residue.

>TRBJ2-4|TRBV5-6
ASSTIRDRVALLHIQY
>TRBJ2-1|TRBV27
ASSLEGYEQF
>TRBJ2-1|TRBV5-1
ASSLLAAGNEQF
>TRBJ2-1|TRBV2
ASSVLSSYNEQF
>TRBJ2-3|TRBV5-6
ASSLPGLADTDTQY
>TRBJ2-4|TRBV19
ASREGGNIQY
>TRBJ1-1|TRBV28
ASTSWGRQYTEAF
>TRBJ1-1|TRBV2
ASRGGTEQNTEAF
>TRBJ2-5|TRBV2
ASTMGVQGARETQY
>TRBJ1-5|TRBV4-1
ASSQALNQPQH
>TRBJ2-1|TRBV29-1
SVEGSRANEQF
>TRBJ2-5|TRBV24-1
ATSDPGLAGSETQY
>TRBJ1-1|TRBV19
ASTSRGGGTEAF
>TRBJ1-2|TRBV6-5
ASRRTGFYGYT
>TRBJ1-2|TRBV4-2
ASSASGVLNYGYT
>TRBJ2-5|TRBV12-3/TRBV12-4
ASSQGLAGQY
>TRBJ1-1|TRBV7-2
ASSLRIGETEAF
>TRBJ2-1|TRBV6-6
ASSYGGSSYNEQF
>TRBJ2-3|TRBV2
ASSELPPGRPNHITDTQY
>TRBJ1-1|TRBV28
ASSLGGNTEAF
>TRBJ2-1|TRBV12-3/TRBV12-4
ASSSLNEQF
>TRBJ1-5|TRBV7-2
ASSLVSYRGPGQPQH
>TRBJ1-5|TRBV19
ASSPLQGSQH
>TRBJ1-1|TRBV6-2/TRBV6-3
ASSFTRQQGFWDTEAF
>TRBJ2-3|TRBV19
ASSTRSADTQY
>TRBJ1-6|TRBV30
AWSVDSSYNSPLH
>TRBJ2-5|TRBV5-4
ASSLAVAGKETQY